These 26 T cell receptor beta chains came from one sample sequenced in a study of blood T cell repertoires in COVID-19. Data came from immunoSEQ multiplex PCR; TCRdb stores just in-frame clones and leaves some out. Here the sample spans approximately 100,000 clones, approximately 85% being singletons. What was sequenced was peripheral blood. Receptors were obtained from a man in his sixties with acute or convalescent COVID-19.

The genes are TRBV7-2 and TRBJ1-2; maybe TRBD1 (6 bases). Between the trimmed V and J ends, which lost 4 bases and 4 bases, there was a span of 10 bases. This CDR3 has 13 residues. CDR1 and CDR2 from the germline V gene are SGHTA and FQGNSA. CDR3: CASSSGTSYGYTF. CDR3 DNA: TGTGCCAGCAGCTCCGGGACAAGCTATGGCTACACCTTC.

In this sample, this clone turned up once. V is TRBV6-2 or TRBV6-3 and J is TRBJ2-1; D call uncertain. The CDR3 is made up of 14 amino acids. The germline V and J ends were trimmed by 4 bases and 10 bases, with 17 bases remaining between them. Germline CDR1 reads MNHEY; CDR2 reads SVGEGT. This chain's CDR3 is CASSSGGVPQEQFF. CDR3 nucleotide sequence: TGTGCCAGCAGTTCCGGCGGAGTCCCCCAAGAGCAGTTCTTC.

This chain links TRBV2 with TRBJ2-3; 12 bases align to TRBD2. The V and J ends lost 5 bases and 1 base, in that order; junction bases with no gene match: 1. The germline gives CDR1 SNHLY, CDR2 FYNNEI. This CDR3 is 15 amino acids long. The CDR3 bases are TGTGCCAGCAGTTGGACTAGCGGGGGCACAGATACGCAGTATTTT. This translates into CASSWTSGGTDTQYF. Together with reference TRBV2 and TRBJ2-3, the CDR3 gives the full variable domain: EPEVTQTPSHQVTQMGQEVILRCVPISNHLYFYWYRQILGQKVEFLVSFYNNEISEKSEIFDDQFSVERPDGSNFTLKIRSTKLEDSAMYFCASSWTSGGTDTQYFGPGTRLTVL.

The rearrangement uses TRBV7-6 and TRBJ1-1; 7 positions match TRBD1. The trim removed 5 bases at V and 0 bases at J, leaving 6 bases unmatched. This CDR3 contains 15 residues. Germline CDR1 and CDR2: SGHVS and FNYEAQ. CDR3 residues: CASSTQQGMNTEAFF. CDR3 DNA sequence: TGTGCCAGCAGCACGCAACAGGGGATGAACACTGAAGCTTTCTTT.

By share, this clone counts as medium-sized. V is TRBV6-5 and J is TRBJ2-7; D is perhaps TRBD2 (6 bases). V was shortened by 0 bases and J by 5 bases, with 17 bases between the two germline ends. Germline CDR1 reads MNHEY; CDR2 reads SVGAGI. The CDR3 consists of 16 residues. The CDR3 region is CASSYSPTSYLHEQYF. The CDR3 nucleotides are TGTGCCAGCAGTTACTCACCGACTAGTTATCTGCACGAGCAGTACTTC.

The chain recombines TRBV6-4 with TRBJ1-5, with 8 bases identical to TRBD1. Trimming at V came to 2 bases and at J to 0 bases, leaving 6 bases not matched to a gene. Looked up from germline, CDR1 is MRHNA and CDR2 is SNTAGT. CDR3 length: 17 amino acids. CDR3 in DNA: TGTGCCAGCAGTGACGGGACAGGAGATAGTAGCAATCAGCCCCAGCATTTT. It yields the protein CASSDGTGDSSNQPQHF.

V gene TRBV7-6 combines with J gene TRBJ2-4, with TRBD2 matching over 14 bases. The germline CDR1 and CDR2 sequences are SGHVS and FNYEAQ. CDR3 length: 17 residues. V trimming: 5 bases; J trimming: 6 bases; junction bases outside the gene matches: 9. CDR3 loop: CASSLRLAGGPGNIQYF. CDR3 DNA: TGTGCCAGCAGCCTAAGACTAGCGGGGGGGCCGGGAAACATTCAGTACTTC.

This clone was counted between two and nine times. The V call is TRBV29-1, the J call TRBJ2-1; D call uncertain. The CDR3 has 11 residues. Germline loops: CDR1 SQVTM, CDR2 ANQGSEA. With 6 bases removed from V and 5 bases from J, the gap between germline ends came to 8 bases. The DNA of the CDR3 is TGCAGCGTGTCCATCAACAATGAGCAGTTCTTC. Protein: CSVSINNEQFF.

This sequence joins TRBV5-5 and TRBJ1-1; the match to TRBD1 covers 8 bases. CDR3 length: 15 amino acids. Germline trimming cut 2 bases from V and 4 bases from J; bases unmatched to any gene: 7. CDR1 is SGHKS, CDR2 YYEKEE, per germline (reference sequence). The CDR3 loop reads CASSFYGQGSTEAFF. DNA of the CDR3: TGTGCCAGCAGCTTCTACGGACAGGGTAGCACTGAAGCTTTCTTT.

This clone was observed a handful of times. This chain connects TRBV5-1 to TRBJ1-1; 10 positions agree with TRBD1. V lost 0 bases to trimming and J lost 5 bases; unmatched junction nucleotides: 16. Looked up from germline, CDR1 is SGHRS and CDR2 is YFSETQ. CDR3 length: 19 residues. Here the CDR3 reads CASSLGPLGQGRETTEAFF. As DNA, the CDR3 is TGCGCCAGCAGCTTGGGCCCCTTGGGACAGGGGCGGGAAACGACTGAAGCTTTCTTT.

The chain combines TRBV30 with TRBJ2-3, with TRBD2 as a possible D gene (6 bases). CDR3 length equals 15 residues. The V and J ends lost 7 bases and 1 base respectively, with 18 bases between them. Germline loops: CDR1 GTSNPN, CDR2 SVGIG (reference sequence). The CDR3 DNA reads TGTGCCTTCCTACCCGGTAGCGGTGGCACAGATACGCAGTATTTT. Encoded protein: CAFLPGSGGTDTQYF.

This clone has a single count. The chain combines TRBV24-1 with TRBJ1-5; TRBD1 agrees at 7 bases. Per germline, CDR1 KGHDR and CDR2 SFDVKD. The CDR3 contains 16 residues. V was clipped by 4 bases and J by 4 bases; unmatched bases: 9. This CDR3 is CATSETGQLSNQPQHF. CDR3 DNA: TGTGCCACCAGTGAAACGGGACAGCTCTCGAATCAGCCCCAGCATTTT.

The rearrangement links TRBV11-2 to TRBJ2-5; TRBD1 matches at 7 bases. The germline V gene has CDR1 SGHAT and CDR2 FQNNGV. The length of the CDR3 is 15 residues. The J segment lost 5 bases and the V segment lost 7 bases, leaving 13 bases of the junction unmatched. CDR3 bases: TGTGCCAGCACCACCTCAGGGGGAAGTAAGGAGACCCAGTACTTC. Translation: CASTTSGGSKETQYF.

The chain links TRBV7-3 to TRBJ2-5; 11 nucleotides agree with TRBD2. The germline V gene has CDR1 SGHTA and CDR2 FQGTGA. The trim removed 5 bases at V and 2 bases at J, leaving 7 bases unmatched. This CDR3 has 16 residues. In DNA form, the CDR3 reads TGTGCCAGCAGCCCCGCAGGGACTAGCGGTCAAGAGACCCAGTACTTC. It is translated as CASSPAGTSGQETQYF.

V and J are TRBV5-1 and TRBJ2-2; 8 nucleotides line up with TRBD2. V shed 7 bases and J 6 bases; nucleotides not matched to a gene: 8. Germline CDR1 reads SGHRS; CDR2 reads YFSETQ. CDR3 length: 14 amino acids. The CDR3 nucleotides are TGCGCCAGCCGAGCGGGAGTTTCATCCGGGGAGCTGTTTTTT. The encoded protein is CASRAGVSSGELFF.

The V gene is TRBV9, the J gene TRBJ2-5; 10 nucleotides match TRBD2. The germline CDR1 and CDR2 sequences are SGDLS and YYNGEE. CDR3 length equals 15 residues. V lost 3 bases to trimming and J lost 4 bases; unmatched junction nucleotides: 6. CDR3 amino acids: CASSDPAGGVETQYF. The CDR3 coding sequence is TGTGCCAGCAGCGACCCAGCGGGGGGGGTAGAGACCCAGTACTTC.

This clone has only one observation. This rearrangement joins TRBV30 to TRBJ2-2; the match to TRBD1 covers 7 bases. The germline gives CDR1 GTSNPN, CDR2 SVGIG (reference sequence). V dropped 2 bases and J dropped 15; count of bases not matched to a gene: 12. CDR3 length equals 13 residues. This CDR3 reads CAWSPPSTGLMFF. In DNA, the CDR3 is TGTGCCTGGAGTCCCCCTTCGACAGGGTTGATGTTTTTT.

J is TRBJ2-1 and V is TRBV7-3; 11 positions agree with TRBD1. CDR3 size: 12 residues. V was clipped by 6 bases and J by 10 bases; unmatched bases: 2. In germline, CDR1 is SGHTA, CDR2 FQGTGA. CDR3 in amino acids: CASRRDRGEQFF. The CDR3 DNA reads TGTGCCAGCAGGCGGGACAGGGGGGAGCAGTTCTTC. The full variable domain, rest sourced from reference TRBV7-3 and TRBJ2-1, is GAGVSQTPSNKVTEKGKYVELRCDPISGHTALYWYRQSLGQGPEFLIYFQGTGAADDSGLPNDRFFAVRPEGSVSTLKIQRTERGDSAVYLCASRRDRGEQFFGPGTRLTVL.

The chain combines TRBV3-1 (or the pseudogene TRBV3-2) with TRBJ1-1, with 8 bases that match TRBD1. CDR3 size: 14 residues. The V segment lost 2 bases and the J segment 4 bases; nucleotides outside the gene matches: 3. Germline V gives CDR1 LGHDT, CDR2 YNNKEL (reference sequence). The CDR3 spells CASSQPDRVTEAFF. CDR3 DNA sequence: TGTGCCAGCAGCCAACCGGACAGGGTCACTGAAGCTTTCTTT.

V and J are TRBV14 and TRBJ2-1; TRBD2 matches at 7 bases. The CDR3 sequence is 21 residues long. The germline gives CDR1 SGHDN, CDR2 FVKESK. The ends lost 1 base at V and 0 bases at J; junction bases unmatched: 18. CDR3 residues: CASSQGASGGRSSYSYNEQFF. The CDR3 DNA follows: TGTGCCAGCAGCCAAGGAGCTAGCGGAGGGCGTAGCTCCTACTCCTACAATGAGCAGTTCTTC.

There are a few counts of this clone. This rearrangement joins TRBV7-9 to TRBJ2-7, with 7 bases matching TRBD1. Looked up from germline, CDR1 is SEHNR and CDR2 is FQNEAQ (reference sequence). Trimming removed 4 bases from V and 2 bases from J; junction bases left unmatched: 5. The CDR3 spans 14 residues. The CDR3 reads CASSSRDSPYEQYF. CDR3 nucleotides: TGTGCCAGCAGCTCCCGGGACAGCCCCTACGAGCAGTACTTC.

This CDR3 reads CASSVASGRTGELFF. In DNA, the CDR3 is TGTGCCAGCAGCGTAGCTAGCGGGAGAACCGGGGAGCTGTTTTTT. The rearrangement joins TRBV9 to TRBJ2-2, with TRBD2 matching over 10 bases. The CDR3 length is 15 residues. Germline-derived CDR1 and CDR2 are SGDLS and YYNGEE. V dropped 0 bases and J dropped 5; count of bases not matched to a gene: 1.

This chain connects TRBV9 to TRBJ2-7; 7 bases line up with TRBD1. With 0 bases clipped from V and 2 bases from J, the junction kept 5 bases outside the gene matches. Germline-derived CDR1 and CDR2 are SGDLS and YYNGEE. This CDR3 is built from 15 residues. The CDR3 loop is CASSVGDSGPYEQYF. CDR3 bases: TGTGCCAGCAGCGTAGGGGACAGCGGTCCCTACGAGCAGTACTTC.

In this sample, this clone turned up once. V usage is TRBV7-3 and J usage is TRBJ2-3, with TRBD2 identical over 10 bases. This CDR3 region has 18 residues. J lost 1 base, V lost 6 bases, and 13 bases had no gene match. CDR1 is SGHTA and CDR2 is FQGTGA in the germline V gene. The CDR3 reads CASSRAGGPASGTDTQYF. CDR3 bases: TGTGCCAGCAGTCGAGCGGGAGGGCCCGCCTCGGGCACAGATACGCAGTATTTT.

The rearrangement joins TRBV6-1 to TRBJ2-3; D is unresolved. CDR1 is MNHNS, CDR2 SASEGT, per germline. CDR3 length: 16 amino acids. V shed 3 bases and J shed 2 bases, with 15 bases lying between them. CDR3 coding DNA: TGTGCCAGCAGTGATTTGACATGGTCCAACACAGATACGCAGTATTTT. Amino acid sequence: CASSDLTWSNTDTQYF.

This clone occurred once. Here the CDR3 reads CAWRADRIPSPLHF. The CDR3 bases are TGTGCCTGGAGGGCGGACAGGATCCCTTCACCCCTCCACTTT. V usage is TRBV30 and J usage is TRBJ1-6; 7 nucleotides match TRBD1. The CDR3 contains 14 residues. Germline lookup yields CDR1 GTSNPN and CDR2 SVGIG (reference sequence). The V gene end was trimmed by 3 bases and the J gene end by 9 bases; junction bases not matched to a gene: 8.